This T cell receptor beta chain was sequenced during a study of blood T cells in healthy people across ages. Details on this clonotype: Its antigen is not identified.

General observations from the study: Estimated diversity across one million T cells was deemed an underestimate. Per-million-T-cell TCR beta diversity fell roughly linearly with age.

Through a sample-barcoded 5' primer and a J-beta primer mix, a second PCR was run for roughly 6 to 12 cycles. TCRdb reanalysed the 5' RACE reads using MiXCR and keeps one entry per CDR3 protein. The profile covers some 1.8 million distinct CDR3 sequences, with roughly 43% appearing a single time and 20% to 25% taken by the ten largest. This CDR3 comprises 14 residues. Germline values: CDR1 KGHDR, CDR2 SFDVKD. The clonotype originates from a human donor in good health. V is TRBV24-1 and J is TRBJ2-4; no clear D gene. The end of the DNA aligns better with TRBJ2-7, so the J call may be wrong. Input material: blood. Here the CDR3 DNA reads TGTGCCACCAGTGATTTAAGGCATCCCGACGAGCAGTACTTC. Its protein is CATSDLRHPDEQYF.